What follows are 22 T cell receptor beta chains derived from one specimen sequenced in a study of tumor and adjacent non-tumor tissue in lung cancer. No cell sorting was done before RNA was extracted from the tissue. A modified ARM-PCR protocol with three rounds of nested PCR amplified TCRbeta. TCRdb analysed the multiplex PCR reads with MiXCR anew, one entry per CDR3 protein. Of 70,000 to 80,000 distinct CDR3 sequences in the sample, around 70% were seen once. The sequencing input was lung tumor tissue. The receptor set was obtained from a woman aged 40 to 50 with non-small cell lung cancer.

Comments on this clonotype: An end of the junction does not agree with germline; a read error may underlie this. The chain combines TRBV6-1 with TRBJ1-6; 9 nucleotides align to TRBD1. CDR3 length: 13 amino acids. Germline V CDR1 and CDR2: MNHNS, SASEGT. CDR3 sequence: CASCRDRDSSLHF. CDR3 coding DNA: TGTGCCAGCTGTAGGGACAGGGATTCATCCCTCCACTTT.

This rearrangement joins TRBV11-2 to TRBJ2-7, with D possibly being TRBD1 (6 bases). Germline V lookup: CDR1 SGHAT, CDR2 FQNNGV. Trimming stripped 11 bases from V and 6 bases from J, with 17 bases between. The CDR3 spans 12 residues. This CDR3 reads CADNRTGFEQYF. The CDR3 DNA follows: TGTGCCGACAACCGAACAGGGTTCGAGCAGTACTTC.

Sample share makes this clonotype medium-sized. The gene calls are TRBV29-1 and TRBJ2-7, with 9 nucleotides matching TRBD1. This CDR3 spans 13 amino acids. V shed 5 bases and J 8 bases; nucleotides not matched to a gene: 10. Germline V CDR1 and CDR2: SQVTM, ANQGSEA. The CDR3 reads CSVIDRGSFKQYF. The DNA for the CDR3 is TGCAGCGTTATCGACAGGGGGTCTTTTAAGCAGTACTTC.

This clonotype appeared once. A much larger clone lies a single base off, so this may be a read error. The chain couples TRBV5-1 to TRBJ2-7, with D possibly TRBD1 on 6 matching bases. The CDR3 contains 14 residues. The germline V gene encodes CDR1 SGHRS and CDR2 YFSETQ. In nucleotides, the CDR3 is TGCCCCAGCAGCTTGGAGCAGGGGCTGAGGGAGCAGTACTTC. Amino acids: CPSSLEQGLREQYF.

This clonotype was found a few times. A much bigger clone sits one base away, suggesting this may be a read error. The rearrangement links TRBV29-1 to TRBJ2-5; maybe TRBD2 (5 bases). The CDR3 has 14 residues. Germline CDR1 is SQVTM and CDR2 is ANQGSEA. DNA for the CDR3: TGCAGCGTTGAAGATGGCGGGTGGGGAGAGATCCAGTACTTC. Protein sequence: CSVEDGGWGEIQYF.

On this clonotype: At one end, the junction sequence differs from germline, possibly due to a read error. V is TRBV24-1 and J is TRBJ2-3; D remains unclear. CDR1 and CDR2 from the germline V gene are KGHDR and SFDVKD. This CDR3 is 13 amino acids long. CDR3 nucleotides: TGTGCCACCAGTGATTCCACGATGGATACGCACTATTTT. It specifies CATSDSTMDTHYF.

Notes on this clonotype: A junction end diverges from the germline sequence, so it may reflect a read error. The V gene is TRBV28, the J gene TRBJ2-7; perhaps TRBD1 as D (6 bases). This CDR3 comprises 17 residues. From germline, CDR1 is MDHEN and CDR2 SYDVKM. CDR3 loop: CAGRGFRYPLSTYEQYF. The CDR3 coding sequence is TGTGCCGGCAGGGGCTTTCGATACCCCCTATCTACCTACGAGCAGTACTTC. The whole variable domain, filled in from reference TRBV28 and TRBJ2-7, reads DVKVTQSSRYLVKRTGEKVFLECVQDMDHENMFWYRQDPGLGLRLIYFSYDVKMKEKGDIPEGYSVSREKKERFSLILESASTNQTSMYLCAGRGFRYPLSTYEQYFGPGTRLTVT.

On this clonotype itself: A read error may be the cause here, since a much bigger clone is one base away. V usage is TRBV20-1 and J usage is TRBJ2-7; D uncertain. The CDR3 is made up of 12 amino acids. The V end was cut by 5 bases, the J end by 7 bases, with 15 bases between. Germline V lookup: CDR1 DFQATT, CDR2 SNEGSKA (reference sequence). For the CDR3, the DNA is TGCAGTGCTCCCACGGCGGAGCGTGAGCAGTACTTC. It yields the protein CSAPTAEREQYF.

The chain recombines TRBV27 with TRBJ1-2; D gene unclear. CDR3 length: 13 residues. Trimming stripped 5 bases from V and 5 bases from J, with 12 bases between. Germline CDR1 reads MNHEY; CDR2 reads SMNVEV (reference sequence). CDR3 sequence (DNA): TGTGCCAGCAGTCCTTGGGGAGGGTATGGCTACACCTTC. It is translated as CASSPWGGYGYTF.

To note about this clonotype: The junction differs from germline at one of its ends, possibly a read error. The chain links TRBV24-1 to TRBJ2-2, with D possibly being TRBD2 (5 bases). CDR1 and CDR2 from the germline V gene are KGHDR and SFDVKD. The length of the CDR3 is 15 residues. The CDR3 DNA is TGTGCCACCAGAGATTTAATGGGAAACACCGGGGTGCTGTTTTTT. Amino acid sequence: CATRDLMGNTGVLFF.

This clonotype turned up a few times. Germline is not matched at one junction end, which may reflect a read error. This CDR3 is CASSSSGRGNTGEPFF. As DNA, the CDR3 is TGTGCCAGCAGCTCCTCCGGGAGAGGGAACACCGGGGAGCCGTTTTTT. The chain has TRBV11-1 and TRBJ2-2; perhaps TRBD2 as D (6 bases). Germline V CDR1 and CDR2: SGHAT, FQDESV (reference sequence). The CDR3 spans 16 residues.

This clonotype was observed a few times. The chain employs TRBV5-1 and TRBJ2-1, with D unresolved. This CDR3 region has 15 residues. Germline CDR1 is SGHRS and CDR2 is YFSETQ. The V and J ends lost 2 bases and 0 bases respectively, with 9 bases between them. The CDR3 DNA sequence: TGCGCCAGCAGCTTAGGTGCGGCCTCCTACAATGAGCAGTTCTTC. This translates into CASSLGAASYNEQFF.

V and J are TRBV11-2 and TRBJ2-7; 12 bases are a match to TRBD2. Germline assignment: CDR1 SGHAT and CDR2 FQNNGV. This CDR3 is 15 amino acids long. Losses at the gene ends were 7 bases for V and 9 bases for J; bases not matched to a gene: 13. CDR3 region: CASNSRLAGDYMQYF. The DNA for the CDR3 is TGTGCCAGCAATTCTCGACTAGCGGGGGATTACATGCAGTACTTC.

This clonotype has only one observation. Possible read error: a much larger clone is one base away. The V call is TRBV2, the J call TRBJ2-5; the match to TRBD2 covers 10 bases. This CDR3 spans 14 amino acids. In germline, CDR1 is SNHLY, CDR2 FYNNEI. J gave up 2 bases and V 5 bases, and 2 bases lay outside the gene matches. Here the CDR3 DNA reads TGTGCCAGCAGTCCGGGACTAGCGCAAGAGACCCAGTACTTC. Residues: CASSPGLAQETQYF.

A word on this clonotype: In this CDR3 the conserved last residue, phenylalanine or tryptophan, is missing, so a read error is likely. The CDR3 protein is CTSSFGQADYTY. The CDR3 nucleotides read TGTACCAGCAGCTTCGGACAGGCCGACTACACCTAC. The chain recombines TRBV11-2 with TRBJ1-2, with TRBD1 matching over 7 bases. The CDR3 extends over 12 amino acids. The germline V gene has CDR1 SGHAT and CDR2 FQNNGV.

The rearrangement joins TRBV28 to TRBJ1-1, with a tentative D call TRBD1 (5 bases). V was clipped by 8 bases and J by 2 bases, with 21 bases between them. CDR1 MDHEN and CDR2 SYDVKM come from the germline V gene. This CDR3 comprises 16 residues. The CDR3 DNA reads TGTGCCAGCGGTTCAGGCGGGACGGGGACCAACACTGAAGCTTTCTTT. It specifies CASGSGGTGTNTEAFF.

Worth noting for this clonotype: The junction departs from germline at one end; a sequencing error may be responsible. The CDR3 protein is CSVKDPQSYNEHFF. The CDR3 DNA is TGCAGCGTTAAAGACCCTCAGAGTTACAATGAGCACTTCTTC. The rearrangement uses TRBV29-1 and TRBJ2-1, with D hard to call. The CDR3 has 14 residues. CDR1 and CDR2 from the germline V gene are SQVTM and ANQGSEA.

The table lists this clonotype with many counts. The chain carries TRBV6-1 and TRBJ2-3; D call uncertain. The CDR3 totals 12 residues. V lost 2 bases and J 6 bases, leaving 6 bases between the germline ends. The germline V gene has CDR1 MNHNS and CDR2 SASEGT. CDR3 sequence (DNA): TGTGCCAGCAGTGAAACCGGGGATACGCAGTATTTT. As protein: CASSETGDTQYF.

CDR3: CARRTRTSGGDTQYF. In DNA, the CDR3 is TGCGCCAGAAGGACCCGAACGAGCGGGGGAGATACGCAGTATTTT. The chain joins TRBV10-2 to TRBJ2-3; the match to TRBD2 covers 8 bases. There are 15 residues in the CDR3. The V segment lost 9 bases and the J segment 5 bases; nucleotides outside the gene matches: 13. The germline V gene encodes CDR1 WSHSY and CDR2 SAAADI.

Worth noting for this clonotype: At one end, the junction sequence differs from germline, possibly due to a read error. This chain uses TRBV6-5 with TRBJ2-5; 9 bases line up with TRBD1. The CDR3 covers 16 residues. Germline V gives CDR1 MNHEY, CDR2 SVGAGI. The CDR3 DNA reads as TGTGCCATAAGTAGGACAGGGGTAGAGAGGCGAGAGACCCAGTATTTC. Amino acids: CAISRTGVERRETQYF.

In its sample, this clonotype was seen once. Sequence at one end of the junction differs from germline and may be a read error. In DNA, the CDR3 is TGCGCCAGCAGCTCTCAGGGGGCATCCTACGAGCAGTGCTTC. Protein sequence: CASSSQGASYEQCF. The chain joins TRBV5-1 to TRBJ2-7; 8 nucleotides agree with TRBD1. Germline V gene sequence: CDR1 SGHRS, CDR2 YFSETQ. The CDR3 is made up of 14 amino acids.

Of note for this clonotype: The CDR3 ends on some other residue instead of the conserved phenylalanine or tryptophan, so this is likely a read error. The chain couples TRBV5-4 to TRBJ2-1, with D possibly matching TRBD2 (5 bases). Germline CDR1 and CDR2: SGHNT and YYREEE (reference sequence). This CDR3 is built from 14 residues. The chain's CDR3 is CVSSSGIGIGEQFL. Written as DNA, the CDR3 is TGTGTCAGCAGCTCCGGGATAGGGATTGGTGAGCAGTTCCTC.